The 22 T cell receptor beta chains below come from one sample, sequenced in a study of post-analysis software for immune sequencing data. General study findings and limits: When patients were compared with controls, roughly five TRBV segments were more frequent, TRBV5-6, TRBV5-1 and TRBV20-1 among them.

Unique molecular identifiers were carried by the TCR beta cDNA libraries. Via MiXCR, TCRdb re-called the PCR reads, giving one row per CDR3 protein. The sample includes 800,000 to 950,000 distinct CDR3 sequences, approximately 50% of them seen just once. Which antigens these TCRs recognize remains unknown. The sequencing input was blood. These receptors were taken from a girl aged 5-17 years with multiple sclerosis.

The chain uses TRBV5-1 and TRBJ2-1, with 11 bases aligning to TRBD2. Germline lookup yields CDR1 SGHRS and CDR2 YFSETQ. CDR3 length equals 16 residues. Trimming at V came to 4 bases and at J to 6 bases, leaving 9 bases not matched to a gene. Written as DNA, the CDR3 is TGCGCCAGCAGCCCCCTACTAGCGGGAGAGGCCAATGAGCAGTTCTTC. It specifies CASSPLLAGEANEQFF. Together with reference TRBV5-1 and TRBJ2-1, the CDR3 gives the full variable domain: KAGVTQTPRYLIKTRGQQVTLSCSPISGHRSVSWYQQTPGQGLQFLFEYFSETQRNKGNFPGRFSGRQFSNSRSEMNVSTLELGDSALYLCASSPLLAGEANEQFFGPGTRLTVL.

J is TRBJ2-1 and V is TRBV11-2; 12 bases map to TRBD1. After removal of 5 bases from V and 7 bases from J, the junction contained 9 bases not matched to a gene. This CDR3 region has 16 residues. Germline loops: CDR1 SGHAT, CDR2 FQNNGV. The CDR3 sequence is CASSPPGQGARNEQFF. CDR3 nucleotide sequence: TGTGCCAGCAGCCCGCCGGGACAGGGGGCGCGAAATGAGCAGTTCTTC.

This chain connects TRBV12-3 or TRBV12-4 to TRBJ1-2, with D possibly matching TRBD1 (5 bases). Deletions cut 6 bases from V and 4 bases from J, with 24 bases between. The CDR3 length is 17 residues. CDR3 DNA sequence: TGTGCCAGCAGGCCAGACAGTGAGGGCGCGAGGAGCTATGGCTACACCTTC. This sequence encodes CASRPDSEGARSYGYTF.

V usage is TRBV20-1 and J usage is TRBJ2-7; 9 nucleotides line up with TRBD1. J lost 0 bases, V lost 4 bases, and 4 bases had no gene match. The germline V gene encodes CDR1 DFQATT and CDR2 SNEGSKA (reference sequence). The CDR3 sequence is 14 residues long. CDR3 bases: TGCAGTGCTATAGACAGGGGGTCCTCCTACGAGCAGTACTTC. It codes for CSAIDRGSSYEQYF.

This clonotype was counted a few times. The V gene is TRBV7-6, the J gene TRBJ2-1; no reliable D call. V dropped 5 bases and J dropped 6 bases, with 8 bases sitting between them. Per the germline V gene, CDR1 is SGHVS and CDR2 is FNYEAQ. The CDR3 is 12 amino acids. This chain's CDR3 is CASSVPGNEQFF. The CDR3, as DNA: TGTGCCAGCAGCGTCCCCGGCAATGAGCAGTTCTTC.

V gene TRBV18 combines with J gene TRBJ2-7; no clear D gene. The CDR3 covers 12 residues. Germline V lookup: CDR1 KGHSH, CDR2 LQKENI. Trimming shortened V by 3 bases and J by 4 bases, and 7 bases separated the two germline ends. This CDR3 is CASSPTEYEQYF. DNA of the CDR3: TGTGCCAGCTCACCCACCGAGTACGAGCAGTACTTC. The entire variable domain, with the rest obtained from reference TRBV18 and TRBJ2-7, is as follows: NAGVMQNPRHLVRRRGQEARLRCSPMKGHSHVYWYRQLPEEGLKFMVYLQKENIIDESGMPKERFSAEFPKEGPSILRIQQVVRGDSAAYFCASSPTEYEQYFGPGTRLTVT.

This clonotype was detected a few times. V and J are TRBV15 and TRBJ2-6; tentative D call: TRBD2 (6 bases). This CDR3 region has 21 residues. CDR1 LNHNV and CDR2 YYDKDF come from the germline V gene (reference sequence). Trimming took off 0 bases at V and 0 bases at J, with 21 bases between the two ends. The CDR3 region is CATSRDGVWRGLTSGANVLTF. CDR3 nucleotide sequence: TGTGCCACCAGCAGAGATGGGGTTTGGCGGGGCCTGACCTCTGGGGCCAACGTCCTGACTTTC. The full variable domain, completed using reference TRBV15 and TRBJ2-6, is DAMVIQNPRYQVTQFGKPVTLSCSQTLNHNVMYWYQQKSSQAPKLLFHYYDKDFNNEADTPDNFQSRRPNTSFCFLDIRSPGLGDTAMYLCATSRDGVWRGLTSGANVLTFGAGSRLTVL.

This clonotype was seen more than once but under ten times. The CDR3 DNA reads as TGTGCCAGCAGCTTGGGACTAGAAACAGATACGCAGTATTTT. Protein sequence: CASSLGLETDTQYF. The chain links TRBV7-9 to TRBJ2-3; TRBD2 matches 8 bases. The CDR3 runs 14 residues. V dropped 3 bases and J dropped 3; count of bases not matched to a gene: 2. CDR1 and CDR2 (germline): SEHNR, FQNEAQ (reference sequence).

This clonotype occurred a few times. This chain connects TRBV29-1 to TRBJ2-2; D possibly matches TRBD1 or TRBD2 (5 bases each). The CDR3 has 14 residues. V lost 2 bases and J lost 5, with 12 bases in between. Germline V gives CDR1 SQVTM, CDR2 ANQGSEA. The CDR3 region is CSVEMGPGTGELFF. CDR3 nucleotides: TGCAGCGTTGAAATGGGGCCGGGAACCGGGGAGCTGTTTTTT.

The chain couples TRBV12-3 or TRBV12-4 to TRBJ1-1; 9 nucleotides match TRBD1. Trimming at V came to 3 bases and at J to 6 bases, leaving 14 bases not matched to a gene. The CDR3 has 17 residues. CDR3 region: CASSFVGWGQGYPEAFF. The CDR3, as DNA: TGTGCCAGCAGTTTTGTTGGTTGGGGACAGGGTTATCCTGAAGCTTTCTTT.

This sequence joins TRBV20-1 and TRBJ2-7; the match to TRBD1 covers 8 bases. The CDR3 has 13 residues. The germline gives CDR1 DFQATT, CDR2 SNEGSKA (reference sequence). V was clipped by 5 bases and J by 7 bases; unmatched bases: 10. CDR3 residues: CSAGRQGAGEQYF. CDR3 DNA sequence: TGCAGTGCTGGCCGGCAGGGGGCGGGAGAGCAGTACTTC.

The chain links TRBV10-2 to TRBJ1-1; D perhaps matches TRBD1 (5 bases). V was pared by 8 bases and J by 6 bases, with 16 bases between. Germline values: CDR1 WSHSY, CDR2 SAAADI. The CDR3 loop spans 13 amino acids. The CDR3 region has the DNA TGCGCCAGCTCGGACTGGACGGGGGCTGAAGCTTTCTTT. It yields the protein CASSDWTGAEAFF.

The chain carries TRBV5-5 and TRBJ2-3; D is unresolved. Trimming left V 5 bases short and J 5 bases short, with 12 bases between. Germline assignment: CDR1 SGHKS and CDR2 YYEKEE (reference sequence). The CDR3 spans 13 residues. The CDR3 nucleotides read TGTGCCAGCAGTAACAGAAAGGGAGATACGCAGTATTTT. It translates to CASSNRKGDTQYF.

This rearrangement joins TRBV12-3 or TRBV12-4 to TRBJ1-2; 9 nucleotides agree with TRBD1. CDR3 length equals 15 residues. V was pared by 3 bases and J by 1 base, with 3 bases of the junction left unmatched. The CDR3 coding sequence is TGTGCCAGCAGTTTTTGGGACAGGGATAACTATGGCTACACCTTC. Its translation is CASSFWDRDNYGYTF.

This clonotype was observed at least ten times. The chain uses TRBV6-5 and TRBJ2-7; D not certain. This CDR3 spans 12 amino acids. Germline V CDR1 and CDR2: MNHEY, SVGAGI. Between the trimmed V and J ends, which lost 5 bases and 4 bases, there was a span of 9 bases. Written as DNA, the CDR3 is TGTGCCAGCAGTGCCTTGGGGTACGAGCAGTACTTC. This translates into CASSALGYEQYF.

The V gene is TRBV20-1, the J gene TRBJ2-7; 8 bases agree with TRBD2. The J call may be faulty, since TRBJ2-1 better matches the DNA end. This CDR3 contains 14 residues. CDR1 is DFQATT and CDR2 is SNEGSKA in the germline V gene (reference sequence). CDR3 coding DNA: TGCAGTGCTAGCCGTGGCGGGAGGAGGGATGAGCAGTTCTTC. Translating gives CSASRGGRRDEQFF.

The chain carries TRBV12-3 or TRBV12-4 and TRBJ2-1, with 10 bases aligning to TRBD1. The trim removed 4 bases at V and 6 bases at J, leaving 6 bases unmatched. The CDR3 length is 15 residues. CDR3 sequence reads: CASSSRDRGSNEQFF. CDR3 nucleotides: TGTGCCAGCAGTTCCCGGGACAGGGGCAGCAATGAGCAGTTCTTC.

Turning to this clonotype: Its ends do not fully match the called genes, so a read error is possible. The CDR3 bases are TGCGGTGCTAGTAGTGGGTCAAACTCCTACAATGAGCAGTTCTTC. This codes for CGASSGSNSYNEQFF. The V gene is TRBV20-1, the J gene TRBJ2-1; D gene unclear. Germline-derived CDR1 and CDR2 are DFQATT and SNEGSKA (reference sequence). The CDR3 runs to 15 residues.

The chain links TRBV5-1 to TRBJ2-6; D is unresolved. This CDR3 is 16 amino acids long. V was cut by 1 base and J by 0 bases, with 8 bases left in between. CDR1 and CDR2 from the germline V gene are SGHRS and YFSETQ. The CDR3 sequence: CASSLPSVSGANVLTF. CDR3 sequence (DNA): TGCGCCAGCAGCTTGCCCTCGGTCTCTGGGGCCAACGTCCTGACTTTC.

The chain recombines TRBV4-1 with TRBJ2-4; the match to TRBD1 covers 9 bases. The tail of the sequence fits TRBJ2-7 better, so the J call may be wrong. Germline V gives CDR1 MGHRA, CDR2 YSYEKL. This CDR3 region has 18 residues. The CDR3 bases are TGCGCCAGCAGCCAAGACCCATATCCGGGACAGGGCTCCTACGAGCAGTACTTC. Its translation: CASSQDPYPGQGSYEQYF.

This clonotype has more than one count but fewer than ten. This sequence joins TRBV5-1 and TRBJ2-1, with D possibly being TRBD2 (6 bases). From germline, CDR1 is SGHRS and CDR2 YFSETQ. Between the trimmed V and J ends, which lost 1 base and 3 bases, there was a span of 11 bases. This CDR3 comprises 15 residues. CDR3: CASSLWGGIYNEQFF. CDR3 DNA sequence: TGCGCCAGCAGCTTGTGGGGCGGGATCTACAATGAGCAGTTCTTC.

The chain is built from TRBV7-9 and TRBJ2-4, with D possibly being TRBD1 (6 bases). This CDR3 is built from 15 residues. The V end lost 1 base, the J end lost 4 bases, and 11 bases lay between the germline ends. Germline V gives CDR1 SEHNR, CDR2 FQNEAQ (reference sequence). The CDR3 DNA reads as TGTGCCAGCAGCTTAGGCACAGGGATGAAAAACATTCAGTACTTC. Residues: CASSLGTGMKNIQYF.